The 22 T cell receptor beta chains presented below share a single source sample, sequenced in a study of T cell repertoires in cytomegalovirus infection. Antigen specificity for these receptors is unknown. TCRdb fed the reads into MiXCR, producing one record per CDR3 protein. Of hundreds of thousands of distinct CDR3 sequences listed, around 30% are singletons. Material: cultured PBMCs, obtained from culture after CMV antigen stimulation. These receptors were taken from a human donor in good health (CMV status not recorded). Some clones in this sample may be carry-over from other donors' samples.

The chain joins TRBV19 to TRBJ1-2, with 7 bases aligning to TRBD1. V trimming: 5 bases; J trimming: 4 bases; junction bases outside the gene matches: 7. Germline V gene sequence: CDR1 LNHDA, CDR2 SQIVND (reference sequence). This CDR3 is 14 amino acids long. The CDR3 DNA is TGTGCCAGTAGTGCCTCGGGACAGCTCTATGGCTACACCTTC. Residues: CASSASGQLYGYTF.

This clonotype has only a few counts. The chain carries TRBV19 and TRBJ2-5; D gene uncertain. The CDR3 runs 14 residues. Germline V gives CDR1 LNHDA, CDR2 SQIVND (reference sequence). V lost 0 bases, J lost 4 bases, and 9 bases lay in between. CDR3: CASSIDVDRETQYF. For the CDR3, the DNA is TGTGCCAGTAGTATAGATGTGGATCGAGAGACCCAGTACTTC.

The gene calls are TRBV19 and TRBJ2-3; 10 bases are a match to TRBD1. There are 15 residues in the CDR3. The junction had 0 bases not matched to a gene; V was cut back by 1 base and J by 2 bases. The germline V gene encodes CDR1 LNHDA and CDR2 SQIVND (reference sequence). The CDR3 region is CASSIGQGATDTQYF. The DNA of the CDR3 is TGTGCCAGTAGTATAGGACAGGGGGCCACAGATACGCAGTATTTT.

This clonotype came up many times. The CDR3 here is CASSETPPGSTEAFF. The CDR3 DNA reads as TGTGCCAGCAGTGAAACCCCACCAGGAAGCACTGAAGCTTTCTTT. The J gene is TRBJ1-1, the V gene TRBV25-1; no reliable D call. Germline-derived CDR1 and CDR2 are MGHDK and SYGVNS. The length of the CDR3 is 15 residues. V was clipped by 2 bases and J by 4 bases, with 14 bases between them.

This clonotype occurred a few times. V gene TRBV7-3 combines with J gene TRBJ2-3; D unresolved. The V gene's germline CDR1 is SGHTA and CDR2 FQGTGA. Trimming took off 1 base at V and 0 bases at J, with 8 bases between the two ends. The CDR3 spans 15 residues. The CDR3 DNA sequence: TGTGCCAGCAGCTTAATGGTGACTAGCACAGATACGCAGTATTTT. Translation gives CASSLMVTSTDTQYF.

The chain carries TRBV7-2 and TRBJ2-6; D not certain. Germline CDR1 and CDR2: SGHTA and FQGNSA. The CDR3 extends over 16 amino acids. Trimming left V 3 bases short and J 4 bases short, with 13 bases between. DNA for the CDR3: TGTGCCAGCAGCTTTGACATCTCGGCGGGGGCCAACGTCCTGACTTTC. Protein: CASSFDISAGANVLTF. Filled out from reference TRBV7-2 and TRBJ2-6, the complete variable domain reads GAGVSQSPSNKVTEKGKDVELRCDPISGHTALYWYRQSLGQGLEFLIYFQGNSAPDKSGLPSDRFSAERTGGSVSTLTIQRTQQEDSAVYLCASSFDISAGANVLTFGAGSRLTVL.

This rearrangement joins TRBV6-6 to TRBJ1-3, with a possible D match to TRBD1 (5 bases). This CDR3 has 17 amino acids. V gave up 7 bases and J gave up 0 bases, with 19 bases separating them. Germline CDR1 and CDR2: MNHNY and SVGAGI (reference sequence). Here the CDR3 DNA reads TGTGCCAGCACCCCCGTGCGAGGACATAGCTCTGGAAACACCATATATTTT. Its translation is CASTPVRGHSSGNTIYF.

Only a few counts were recorded for this clonotype. The chain couples TRBV19 to TRBJ2-1; 9 bases line up with TRBD2. The J segment lost 9 bases and the V segment lost 8 bases, leaving 8 bases of the junction unmatched. Germline V lookup: CDR1 LNHDA, CDR2 SQIVND (reference sequence). CDR3 size: 13 residues. The CDR3 DNA follows: TGTGCCAGTGAGGCTAGCGGGATCTTTGAGCAGTTCTTC. Translated, it gives CASEASGIFEQFF.

There are a few counts of this clonotype. The V call is TRBV10-3, the J call TRBJ2-7; 7 bases align to TRBD1. The CDR3 has 15 residues. V trimming: 6 bases; J trimming: 2 bases; junction bases outside the gene matches: 10. Germline-derived CDR1 and CDR2 are ENHRY and SYGVKD. This CDR3 is CAIREKGQGAYEQYF. The CDR3 DNA reads as TGTGCCATCAGGGAAAAAGGGCAGGGGGCCTACGAGCAGTACTTC.

This clonotype has more than one count but fewer than ten. V gene TRBV7-9 combines with J gene TRBJ1-2; D unclear. Looked up from germline, CDR1 is SEHNR and CDR2 is FQNEAQ (reference sequence). With 0 bases removed from V and 7 bases from J, the gap between germline ends came to 12 bases. This CDR3 contains 14 residues. CDR3 in DNA: TGTGCCAGCAGCTTAGCGCTGACCGGGAGTGGCTACACCTTC. It specifies CASSLALTGSGYTF.

This clonotype was seen more than once but under ten times. V usage is TRBV7-2 and J usage is TRBJ2-7; the D is unclear. Germline CDR1 reads SGHTA; CDR2 reads FQGNSA. Deletions cut 2 bases from V and 12 bases from J, with 14 bases between. This CDR3 contains 12 residues. The DNA of the CDR3 is TGTGCCAGCAGCTTAATGGGCGGTAGACGGTACTTC. Encoded protein: CASSLMGGRRYF.

This clonotype showed up just a few times. V gene TRBV7-2 combines with J gene TRBJ2-2, with D perhaps TRBD2 (5 bases). Per germline, CDR1 SGHTA and CDR2 FQGNSA. The CDR3 consists of 18 residues. V dropped 2 bases and J dropped 0 bases, with 16 bases sitting between them. The CDR3 nucleotides are TGTGCCAGCAGCTTAATCGGTACTAGAAGGGCGAACACCGGGGAGCTGTTTTTT. Translation gives CASSLIGTRRANTGELFF.

This clonotype was observed a handful of times. J is TRBJ2-7 and V is TRBV19; possibly TRBD1 for D (6 bases). The CDR3 is 14 residues long. The germline V gene has CDR1 LNHDA and CDR2 SQIVND (reference sequence). V gave up 6 bases and J gave up 1 base, with 13 bases separating them. The CDR3 DNA is TGTGCCAGTAGCGGGACATATTCTTCCTACGAGCAGTACTTC. Amino acids: CASSGTYSSYEQYF.

The V and J genes are TRBV19 and TRBJ2-6; D is undetermined. Germline V gene sequence: CDR1 LNHDA, CDR2 SQIVND (reference sequence). This CDR3 contains 17 residues. Trimming shortened V by 2 bases and J by 2 bases, and 13 bases separated the two germline ends. CDR3 DNA: TGTGCCAGTAGTATACATCTCCGCACGACTGGGGCCAACGTCCTGACTTTC. Translating it yields CASSIHLRTTGANVLTF.

This chain joins TRBV7-2 and TRBJ2-1, with 15 bases that match TRBD2. Germline V gene sequence: CDR1 SGHTA, CDR2 FQGNSA. The ends lost 5 bases at V and 4 bases at J; junction bases unmatched: 12. The CDR3 extends over 19 amino acids. The CDR3 region is CASSRPAGLAGGRYNEQFF. The CDR3 region has the DNA TGTGCCAGCAGCCGCCCCGCGGGACTAGCGGGAGGAAGGTACAATGAGCAGTTCTTC.

This clonotype was seen many times. The chain combines TRBV7-2 with TRBJ2-5; maybe TRBD1 (6 bases). CDR3 length: 14 residues. Germline CDR1 is SGHTA and CDR2 is FQGNSA. V lost 5 bases and J 4 bases, leaving 14 bases between the germline ends. The CDR3 DNA follows: TGTGCCAGCAGCCGAGGACAGTCCCCAGAGACCCAGTACTTC. Its protein product is CASSRGQSPETQYF. The full variable domain, in which reference TRBV7-2 and TRBJ2-5 provide the parts outside the CDR3, is GAGVSQSPSNKVTEKGKDVELRCDPISGHTALYWYRQSLGQGLEFLIYFQGNSAPDKSGLPSDRFSAERTGGSVSTLTIQRTQQEDSAVYLCASSRGQSPETQYFGPGTRLLVL.

This chain joins TRBV7-2 and TRBJ1-2; 8 positions agree with TRBD1. This CDR3 has 16 amino acids. Germline V gene sequence: CDR1 SGHTA, CDR2 FQGNSA. V was clipped by 5 bases and J by 3 bases; unmatched bases: 11. Here the CDR3 reads CASSPGTGAPYYGYTF. The CDR3 DNA reads TGTGCCAGCAGCCCCGGGACAGGCGCACCGTACTATGGCTACACCTTC.

The CDR3 loop reads CASKSRAYEQYV. The CDR3 DNA reads TGTGCCAGCAAGAGTAGGGCCTACGAGCAGTACGTC. The chain combines TRBV6-2 or TRBV6-3 with TRBJ2-7, with D uncertain. This CDR3 has 12 amino acids. Trimming removed 7 bases at V and 2 bases at J, with 9 bases between. Per the germline V gene, CDR1 is MNHEY and CDR2 is SVGEGT.

This clonotype was seen once. The chain couples TRBV4-1 to TRBJ2-4, with D perhaps matching TRBD1 (6 bases). The CDR3 length is 11 residues. V was shortened by 3 bases and J by 13 bases, with 10 bases between the two germline ends. Germline lookup yields CDR1 MGHRA and CDR2 YSYEKL. As DNA, the CDR3 is TGCGCCAGCAGCCATCTACAGGGCCAGTACTTC. It codes for CASSHLQGQYF.

The gene calls are TRBV28 and TRBJ2-7, with TRBD2 matching 12 bases. The CDR3 is 14 amino acids. Germline CDR1 is MDHEN and CDR2 is SYDVKM. The junction had 1 base not matched to a gene; V was cut back by 5 bases and J by 2 bases. As DNA, the CDR3 is TGTGCCAGCAGTGCTAGCGGGGGGGCCTACGAGCAGTACTTC. Translated, it gives CASSASGGAYEQYF.

This chain joins TRBV20-1 and TRBJ2-7, with 7 bases that match TRBD1. Germline V gives CDR1 DFQATT, CDR2 SNEGSKA (reference sequence). The CDR3 has 16 residues. V shed 3 bases and J 3 bases; nucleotides not matched to a gene: 14. The CDR3 protein is CSARRPGVQGDYEQYF. The CDR3 coding sequence is TGCAGTGCTAGGAGGCCCGGGGTCCAGGGGGACTACGAGCAGTACTTC.

The chain employs TRBV12-3 or TRBV12-4 and TRBJ2-1, with 10 bases matching TRBD2. This CDR3 region has 15 residues. Unmatched junction bases numbered 7, after V lost 6 bases and J lost 5 bases. CDR3 DNA: TGTGCCAGCAGACCCGGGACTAGCGTCGACAATGAGCAGTTCTTC. The encoded protein is CASRPGTSVDNEQFF.